The 17 T cell receptor beta chains given below trace back to one sample, sequenced in a study of T cell responses to AZD1222 COVID-19 vaccine. Sequencing used immunoSEQ multiplex PCR; TCRdb keeps in-frame clones, though not all of them. The sample yields approximately 120,000 clones, approximately 90% seen once. Sequences were derived from peripheral blood, sampled on day 0 of MenACWY control vaccination. These receptors were collected from an adult in good health.

J is TRBJ2-1 and V is TRBV27; TRBD2 might be the D (5 bases). Trimming took 1 base from V and 7 from J, leaving 17 bases between them. The CDR3 consists of 16 residues. CDR1 is MNHEY, CDR2 SMNVEV, per germline (reference sequence). As DNA, the CDR3 is TGTGCCAGCAGTTTATACGGCTACGGGGTGGGGAATGAGCAGTTCTTC. Residues: CASSLYGYGVGNEQFF.

The CDR3 DNA reads as TGTGCCAGCAGCAATCCTAGCGTTTCCTACAATGAGCAGTTCTTC. Protein: CASSNPSVSYNEQFF. V and J are TRBV7-9 and TRBJ2-1, with a possible D match to TRBD2 (6 bases). CDR3 length equals 15 residues. Trimming cost V 5 bases and J 1 base, with 12 bases left between them. The germline V gene encodes CDR1 SEHNR and CDR2 FQNEAQ (reference sequence).

This chain links TRBV7-2 with TRBJ2-7, with TRBD2 matching 8 bases. After removal of 4 bases from V and 4 bases from J, the junction contained 6 bases not matched to a gene. CDR3 length: 14 residues. Looked up from germline, CDR1 is SGHTA and CDR2 is FQGNSA. As DNA, the CDR3 is TGTGCCAGCAGCTCAACCGGGACTAGGTACGAGCAGTACTTC. It specifies CASSSTGTRYEQYF.

The chain uses TRBV13 and TRBJ2-5, with 12 bases that match TRBD2. Germline loops: CDR1 PRHDT, CDR2 FYEKMQ (reference sequence). The CDR3 has 16 amino acids. The junction had 4 bases not matched to a gene; V was cut back by 4 bases and J by 1 base. In DNA, the CDR3 is TGTGCCAGCAGCTCGACTAGCGGGAGATTCCAAGAGACCCAGTACTTC. It translates to CASSSTSGRFQETQYF.

This chain links TRBV11-3 with TRBJ2-3; TRBD2 matches at 7 bases. The CDR3 sequence is 17 residues long. Germline CDR1 is SGHNT and CDR2 is YENEEA. The V segment lost 1 base and the J segment 0 bases; nucleotides outside the gene matches: 7. The CDR3 loop is CASSLGTSKPSTDTQYF. The DNA of the CDR3 is TGTGCCAGCAGCTTAGGGACTAGTAAACCTAGCACAGATACGCAGTATTTT.

The J gene is TRBJ2-7, the V gene TRBV5-1, with D tentatively TRBD1 or TRBD2 (6 bases each). V was shortened by 0 bases and J by 2 bases, with 12 bases between the two germline ends. CDR3 length: 15 residues. Germline loops: CDR1 SGHRS, CDR2 YFSETQ. The CDR3 region is CASSLGGAWTYEQYF. The CDR3 DNA reads as TGCGCCAGCAGCTTGGGGGGGGCGTGGACCTACGAGCAGTACTTC.

V is TRBV6-5 and J is TRBJ2-1; TRBD2 aligns across 12 bases. This CDR3 is built from 16 residues. From germline, CDR1 is MNHEY and CDR2 SVGAGI. The V segment lost 4 bases and the J segment 5 bases; nucleotides outside the gene matches: 6. The CDR3 here is CASSSYLAGGHNEQFF. The CDR3 nucleotides are TGTGCCAGCAGTTCTTACCTAGCGGGAGGGCACAATGAGCAGTTCTTC.

V is TRBV5-4 and J is TRBJ2-3; TRBD2 matches at 7 bases. The germline CDR1 and CDR2 sequences are SGHNT and YYREEE (reference sequence). V dropped 9 bases and J dropped 4; count of bases not matched to a gene: 14. The CDR3 consists of 15 residues. The CDR3 DNA follows: TGTGCCACCTCCGGGCTAACGGCGGGAGCAGATACGCAGTATTTT. Protein: CATSGLTAGADTQYF.

This clone is a singleton in its sample. This chain links TRBV5-1 with TRBJ2-7, with 8 bases fitting TRBD1. After removal of 4 bases from V and 6 bases from J, the junction contained 9 bases not matched to a gene. The CDR3 loop spans 14 amino acids. Germline V gives CDR1 SGHRS, CDR2 YFSETQ. The CDR3 region is CASSPTGGVGEQYF. For the CDR3, the DNA is TGCGCCAGCAGCCCTACAGGGGGAGTGGGCGAGCAGTACTTC.

The chain recombines TRBV3-1 (or the pseudogene TRBV3-2) with TRBJ1-2; 8 nucleotides agree with TRBD1. J gave up 2 bases and V 5 bases, and 1 base lay outside the gene matches. This CDR3 is built from 13 residues. In germline, CDR1 is LGHDT, CDR2 YNNKEL (reference sequence). Written as DNA, the CDR3 is TGTGCCAGCAGCTGGACAGGGAACTATGGCTACACCTTC. Its translation: CASSWTGNYGYTF.

This chain links TRBV29-1 with TRBJ1-2; D gene unclear. The V gene's germline CDR1 is SQVTM and CDR2 ANQGSEA. There are 15 residues in the CDR3. V lost 2 bases and J 5 bases, leaving 18 bases between the germline ends. Here the CDR3 reads CSVEQEGGQTYGYTF. In DNA form, the CDR3 reads TGCAGCGTTGAACAGGAGGGTGGCCAGACTTATGGCTACACCTTC. The full variable domain, completed using reference TRBV29-1 and TRBJ1-2, is SAVISQKPSRDICQRGTSLTIQCQVDSQVTMMFWYRQQPGQSLTLIATANQGSEATYESGFVIDKFPISRPNLTFSTLTVSNMSPEDSSIYLCSVEQEGGQTYGYTFGSGTRLTVV.

This clone was picked up a small number of times. The CDR3 nucleotides read TGCGCCAGCAGCCAAGATCCCCCTGCACAGGGCTCTGTCTATGGCTACACCTTC. Its protein is CASSQDPPAQGSVYGYTF. The J gene is TRBJ1-2, the V gene TRBV4-3; TRBD1 is a possible D gene (6 bases). This CDR3 is built from 18 residues. Germline V gene sequence: CDR1 LGHNA, CDR2 YSLEER. V lost 0 bases and J 4 bases, leaving 21 bases between the germline ends.

CDR3 residues: CASSVLPLPGDTGELFF. In nucleotides, the CDR3 is TGTGCCAGCAGCGTATTACCCCTTCCCGGCGACACCGGGGAGCTGTTTTTT. The chain carries TRBV9 and TRBJ2-2, with D unclear. V was cut by 1 base and J by 3 bases, with 16 bases left in between. CDR3 length: 17 amino acids. Looked up from germline, CDR1 is SGDLS and CDR2 is YYNGEE. Full variable domain (missing parts from reference TRBV9 and TRBJ2-2): DSGVTQTPKHLITATGQRVTLRCSPRSGDLSVYWYQQSLDQGLQFLIQYYNGEERAKGNILERFSAQQFPDLHSELNLSSLELGDSALYFCASSVLPLPGDTGELFFGEGSRLTVL.

This sequence joins TRBV24-1 and TRBJ2-3, with 10 bases that match TRBD1. Unmatched junction bases numbered 8, after V lost 4 bases and J lost 5 bases. The germline V gene encodes CDR1 KGHDR and CDR2 SFDVKD. The CDR3 runs to 16 residues. CDR3 nucleotides: TGTGCCACCAGTGACTCCAGACAGGGGGCTGTAGATACGCAGTATTTT. Amino acids: CATSDSRQGAVDTQYF.

The rearrangement links TRBV7-6 to TRBJ2-3; D perhaps matches TRBD2 (6 bases). V lost 5 bases and J 1 base, leaving 13 bases between the germline ends. Germline V lookup: CDR1 SGHVS, CDR2 FNYEAQ. This CDR3 comprises 15 residues. The DNA of the CDR3 is TGTGCCAGCAGCCCGGTGGGGGGTCGCACAGATACGCAGTATTTT. This codes for CASSPVGGRTDTQYF.

V gene TRBV30 combines with J gene TRBJ2-2; TRBD1 matches 9 bases. There are 14 residues in the CDR3. V was pared by 5 bases and J by 7 bases, with 8 bases of the junction left unmatched. Germline lookup yields CDR1 GTSNPN and CDR2 SVGIG (reference sequence). CDR3 DNA: TGTGCCTGGGAACAGGGGGCGCTGGGCGGGGAGCTGTTTTTT. This sequence encodes CAWEQGALGGELFF.

The chain couples TRBV18 to TRBJ1-5; D gene uncertain. V lost 4 bases and J 0 bases, leaving 16 bases between the germline ends. CDR1 KGHSH and CDR2 LQKENI come from the germline V gene. The CDR3 is 17 amino acids. The CDR3 reads CASSLVPRPYSNQPQHF. Here the CDR3 DNA reads TGTGCCAGCTCACTCGTACCGCGGCCGTATAGCAATCAGCCCCAGCATTTT.